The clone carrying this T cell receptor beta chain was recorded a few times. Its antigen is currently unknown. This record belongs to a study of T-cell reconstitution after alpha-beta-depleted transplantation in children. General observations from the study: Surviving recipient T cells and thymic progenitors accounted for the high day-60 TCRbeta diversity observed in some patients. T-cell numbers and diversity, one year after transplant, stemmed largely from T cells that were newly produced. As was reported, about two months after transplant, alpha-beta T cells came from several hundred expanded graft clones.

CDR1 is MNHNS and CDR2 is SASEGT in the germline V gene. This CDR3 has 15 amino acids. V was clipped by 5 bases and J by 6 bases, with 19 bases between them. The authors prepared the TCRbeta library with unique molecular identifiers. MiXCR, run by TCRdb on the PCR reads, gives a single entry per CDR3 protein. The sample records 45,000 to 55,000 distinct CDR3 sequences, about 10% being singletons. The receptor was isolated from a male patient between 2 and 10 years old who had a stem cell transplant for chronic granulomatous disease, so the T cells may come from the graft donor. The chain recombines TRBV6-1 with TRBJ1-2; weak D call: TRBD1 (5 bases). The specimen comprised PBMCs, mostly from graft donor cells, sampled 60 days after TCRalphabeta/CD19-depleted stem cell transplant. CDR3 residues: CASSNAMGGDDGYTF. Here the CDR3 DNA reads TGTGCCAGCAGTAATGCTATGGGGGGGGACGATGGCTACACCTTC.